These T cell receptor beta chains were read from a single sample in a study of CXCR3-negative and CXCR3-positive naive CD8 T cells. With the 5' RACE reads reprocessed, TCRdb shows one record per CDR3 protein and no DNA. The table gives roughly 86,000 distinct CDR3 sequences; the top ten clones make up around 0.99% of it. The sample taken for sequencing was naive CXCR3- CD8+ T cells from blood. The receptors shown here come from a human donor in good health. Some clones in this sample may be carry-over from other donors' samples. The CDR3 runs from the conserved cysteine through the conserved F or W. Fields, in order: J gene, V gene, CDR3 length, CDR3 protein.

j_call: TRBJ1-1; v_call: TRBV5-1; cdr3_length: 16; cdr3_aa: CASSGFTGDEYTEAFF
j_call: TRBJ2-1; v_call: TRBV4-3; cdr3_length: 17; cdr3_aa: CASSQGSSGGTHNEQFF
j_call: TRBJ2-1; v_call: TRBV29-1; cdr3_length: 16; cdr3_aa: CSVEDHPGAIYNEQFF
j_call: TRBJ2-2; v_call: TRBV7-7; cdr3_length: 17; cdr3_aa: CASSATSDRESTGELFF
j_call: TRBJ1-1; v_call: TRBV30; cdr3_length: 13; cdr3_aa: CAWSVLADTEAFF
j_call: TRBJ1-2; v_call: TRBV12-3/TRBV12-4; cdr3_length: 12; cdr3_aa: CASSFDPYGYTF
j_call: TRBJ1-2; v_call: TRBV4-1; cdr3_length: 15; cdr3_aa: CASSHPETGPYGYTF
j_call: TRBJ2-7; v_call: TRBV4-2; cdr3_length: 15; cdr3_aa: CASSQEWTEGYEQYF
j_call: TRBJ2-7; v_call: TRBV6-6; cdr3_length: 14; cdr3_aa: CASSYSDGTYEQYF
j_call: TRBJ2-5; v_call: TRBV7-9; cdr3_length: 18; cdr3_aa: CASSPGVRDRGPEETQYF
j_call: TRBJ2-7; v_call: TRBV6-5; cdr3_length: 16; cdr3_aa: CASSYSGGRGRYEQYF
j_call: TRBJ2-7; v_call: TRBV18; cdr3_length: 15; cdr3_aa: CASSPIGGTGYEQYF
j_call: TRBJ2-7; v_call: TRBV11-2; cdr3_length: 15; cdr3_aa: CASSLELGSGDEQYF
j_call: TRBJ2-2; v_call: TRBV24-1; cdr3_length: 15; cdr3_aa: CASSHGLGETGELFF
j_call: TRBJ2-4; v_call: TRBV14; cdr3_length: 15; cdr3_aa: CASSPTSGRGAIQYF
j_call: TRBJ2-4; v_call: TRBV2; cdr3_length: 13; cdr3_aa: CASNRGEGNIQYF
j_call: TRBJ2-7; v_call: TRBV19; cdr3_length: 13; cdr3_aa: CASRDNYFYEQYF
j_call: TRBJ2-1; v_call: TRBV29-1; cdr3_length: 13; cdr3_aa: CSVGLAGLDEQFF
j_call: TRBJ1-6; v_call: TRBV20-1; cdr3_length: 15; cdr3_aa: CSARDRGRENSPLHF
j_call: TRBJ2-1; v_call: TRBV29-1; cdr3_length: 13; cdr3_aa: CSVGRTDDNEQFF
j_call: TRBJ2-2; v_call: TRBV29-1; cdr3_length: 15; cdr3_aa: CSVEIPGGNTGELFF
j_call: TRBJ2-1; v_call: TRBV5-6; cdr3_length: 12; cdr3_aa: CASSPTWGEQFF
j_call: TRBJ2-7; v_call: TRBV11-2; cdr3_length: 14; cdr3_aa: CASSFERGDYEQYF
j_call: TRBJ2-7; v_call: TRBV29-1; cdr3_length: 14; cdr3_aa: CSVPNEKGAYEQYF
j_call: TRBJ2-7; v_call: TRBV29-1; cdr3_length: 14; cdr3_aa: CSVAGGPGSYEQYF
j_call: TRBJ2-1; v_call: TRBV3-1; cdr3_length: 17; cdr3_aa: CASSQVSPGTSGNEQFF
j_call: TRBJ1-4; v_call: TRBV20-1; cdr3_length: 14; cdr3_aa: CSARDLWEGEKLFF
j_call: TRBJ2-7; v_call: TRBV19; cdr3_length: 11; cdr3_aa: CASMWGYEQYF